This record covers a single T cell receptor (beta chain). The target antigen is unknown. This specimen comes from a study of T cells in Graves' hyperthyroidism and ophthalmopathy. Study details: The authors collected peripheral blood at initial diagnosis, before any treatment.

Researchers took RNA transcripts and amplified the TCR beta CDR3 regions from them. Initially, a first-round RT-PCR of the TCR CDR3 employed the HTBI primer set. One entry per CDR3 protein, called by TCRdb with MiXCR from the multiplex PCR reads. Among roughly 350,000 distinct CDR3 sequences listed, more than 12% were seen once. Regarding the study as a whole: The authors' 13 V-J model separated ophthalmopathy from stable hyperthyroidism. Blood also carried most thyroid clonotypes expanded above 0.001.

Uncontrolled infection, other autoimmune disease, pregnancy or lactation barred patients from enrollment. This sequence originates from a woman aged 30 to 39 with Graves' ophthalmopathy. The source material was blood.

The CDR3 sequence: CSVDSRNYGYTF. As DNA, the CDR3 is TGCAGCGTTGATAGCAGAAACTATGGCTACACCTTC. The chain links TRBV29-1 to TRBJ1-2; D gene unclear. The CDR3 consists of 12 residues. The germline gives CDR1 SQVTM, CDR2 ANQGSEA. V was cut by 3 bases and J by 2 bases, with 7 bases left in between.